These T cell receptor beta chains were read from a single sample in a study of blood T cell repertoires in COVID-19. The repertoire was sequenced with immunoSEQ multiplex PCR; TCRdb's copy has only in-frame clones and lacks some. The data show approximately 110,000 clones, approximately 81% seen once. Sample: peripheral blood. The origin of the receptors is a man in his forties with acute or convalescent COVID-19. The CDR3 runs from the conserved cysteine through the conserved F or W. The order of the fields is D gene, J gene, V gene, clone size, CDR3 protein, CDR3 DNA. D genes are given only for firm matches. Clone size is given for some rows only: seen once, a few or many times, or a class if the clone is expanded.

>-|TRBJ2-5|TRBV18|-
CASSLGMETQYF
TGTGCCAGCTCACTCGGTATGGAGACCCAGTACTTC
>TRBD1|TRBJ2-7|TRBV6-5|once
CASSYGTGLGEQYF
TGTGCCAGCAGTTACGGGACAGGGCTCGGCGAGCAGTACTTC
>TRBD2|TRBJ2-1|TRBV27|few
CASSFHGTSNEQFF
TGTGCCAGCAGTTTCCACGGGACTAGCAATGAGCAGTTCTTC
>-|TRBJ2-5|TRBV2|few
CASSEQTASGTQYF
TGTGCCAGCAGTGAACAGACCGCCTCGGGGACCCAGTACTTC
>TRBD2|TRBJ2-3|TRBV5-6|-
CASSLGTSGRSGDTQYF
TGTGCCAGCAGCCTAGGGACTAGCGGGAGATCGGGGGATACGCAGTATTTT
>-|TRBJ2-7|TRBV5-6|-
CASSLLGDPYEQYF
TGTGCCAGCAGCTTGCTAGGCGATCCCTACGAGCAGTACTTC
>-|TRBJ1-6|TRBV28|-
CASSSDRLTYRFHF
TGTGCCAGCAGTTCCGACAGGCTCACCTACCGATTCCACTTT
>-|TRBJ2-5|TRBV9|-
CASSVLSVGETQYF
TGTGCCAGCAGCGTATTGTCGGTCGGAGAGACCCAGTACTTC
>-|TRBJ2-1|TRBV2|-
CASTPGYEQFF
TGTGCCAGCACCCCGGGGTATGAGCAGTTCTTC
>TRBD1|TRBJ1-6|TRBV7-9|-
CASSLGTGFYNSPLHF
TGTGCCAGCAGCTTAGGGACAGGGTTCTATAATTCACCCCTCCACTTT
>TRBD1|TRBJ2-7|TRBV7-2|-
CASSLNRGYEQYF
TGTGCCAGCAGCTTAAACAGGGGCTACGAGCAGTACTTC
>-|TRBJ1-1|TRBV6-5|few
CASSAERATEAFF
TGTGCCAGCAGCGCCGAGAGAGCCACTGAAGCTTTCTTT
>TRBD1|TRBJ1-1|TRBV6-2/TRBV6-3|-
CASSYGTPPGQVNTEAFF
TGTGCCAGCAGTTACGGGACCCCCCCGGGACAGGTTAACACTGAAGCTTTCTTT
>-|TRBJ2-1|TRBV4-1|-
CASSPEGLPYNEQFF
TGCGCCAGCAGCCCCGAGGGACTCCCCTACAATGAGCAGTTCTTC
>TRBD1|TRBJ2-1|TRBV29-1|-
CSVVDRDRVNEQFF
TGCAGCGTTGTCGACAGGGACAGGGTCAATGAGCAGTTCTTC
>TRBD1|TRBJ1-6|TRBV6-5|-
CASRDRVNSPLHF
TGTGCCAGCAGGGACAGGGTTAATTCACCCCTCCACTTT
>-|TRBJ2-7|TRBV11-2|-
CASSSPSTYEQYF
TGTGCCAGCAGCTCCCCTAGCACGTACGAGCAGTACTTC
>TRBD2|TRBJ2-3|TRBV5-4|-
CASSWGLAGGGTDTQYF
TGTGCCAGCAGCTGGGGACTAGCGGGGGGGGGCACAGATACGCAGTATTTT
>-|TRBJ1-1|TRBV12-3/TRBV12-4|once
CASSLGQNEAFF
TGTGCCAGCAGTTTGGGGCAGAACGAAGCTTTCTTT
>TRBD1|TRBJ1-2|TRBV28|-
CASTSLDRGPYGYTF
TGTGCCAGCACCTCACTCGACAGGGGCCCCTATGGCTACACCTTC
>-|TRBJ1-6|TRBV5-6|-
CASTSRQIRNSPLHF
TGTGCCAGCACCTCGAGACAGATACGTAATTCACCCCTCCACTTT
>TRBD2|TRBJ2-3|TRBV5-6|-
CASSLYGGAQDTQYF
TGTGCCAGCAGCTTGTACGGGGGGGCGCAAGATACGCAGTATTTT
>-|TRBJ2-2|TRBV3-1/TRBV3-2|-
CASSWRTRTGELFF
TGTGCCAGCAGCTGGAGGACTCGGACCGGGGAGCTGTTTTTT
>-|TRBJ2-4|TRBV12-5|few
CASSGRGNIQYF
TGTGCTAGTTCCGGGCGGGGAAACATTCAGTACTTC
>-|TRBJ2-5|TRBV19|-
CASSIGRQAPQETQYF
TGTGCCAGTAGTATAGGTCGACAGGCACCTCAAGAGACCCAGTACTTC
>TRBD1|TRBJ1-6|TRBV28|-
CASRAGGSSPLHF
TGTGCCAGCAGGGCAGGGGGCAGTTCACCCCTCCACTTT
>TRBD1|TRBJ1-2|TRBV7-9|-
CASSFPDRATGGYTF
TGTGCCAGCAGCTTCCCGGACAGGGCCACGGGGGGCTACACCTTC
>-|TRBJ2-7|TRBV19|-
CASNLRERSYEQYF
TGTGCCAGTAACTTGCGAGAGCGATCCTACGAGCAGTACTTC
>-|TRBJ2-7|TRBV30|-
CAWSVGSVYEQYF
TGTGCCTGGAGTGTTGGTTCAGTCTACGAGCAGTACTTC
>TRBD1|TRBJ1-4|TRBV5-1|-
CASSPGTGIGTNEKLFF
TGCGCCAGCAGCCCCGGGACAGGGATAGGGACTAATGAAAAACTGTTTTTT
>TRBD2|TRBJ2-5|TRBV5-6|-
CASSRTSAQETQYF
TGTGCCAGCAGCCGGACTAGCGCCCAAGAGACCCAGTACTTC
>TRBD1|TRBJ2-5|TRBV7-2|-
CASSSSGTGGAKTQYF
TGTGCCAGCAGCTCCTCCGGGACAGGGGGCGCGAAGACCCAGTACTTC
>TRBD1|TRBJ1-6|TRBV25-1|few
CASSGPGTANSPLHF
TGTGCCAGCAGTGGTCCCGGGACAGCTAATTCACCCCTCCACTTT
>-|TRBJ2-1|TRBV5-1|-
CASSLGGDYNEQFF
TGCGCCAGCAGCTTGGGGGGAGACTACAATGAGCAGTTCTTC
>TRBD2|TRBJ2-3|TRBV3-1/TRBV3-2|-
CASSQWTSDPGGQYF
TGTGCCAGCAGCCAATGGACTAGCGACCCCGGCGGGCAGTATTTT
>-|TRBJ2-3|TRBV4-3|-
CASSQELGGTTDTQYF
TGCGCCAGCAGCCAAGAGCTAGGCGGCACCACAGATACGCAGTATTTT
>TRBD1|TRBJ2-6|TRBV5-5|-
CASSRAGTGTAGANVLTF
TGTGCCAGCAGCCGAGCCGGGACAGGGACCGCTGGGGCCAACGTCCTGACTTTC
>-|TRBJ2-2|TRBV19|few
CASSVYRVGTGELFF
TGTGCCAGTAGTGTTTACAGGGTTGGTACCGGGGAGCTGTTTTTT
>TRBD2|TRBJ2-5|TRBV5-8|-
CASGGGLETQYF
TGTGCCAGCGGCGGGGGGTTGGAGACCCAGTACTTC
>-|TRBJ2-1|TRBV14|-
CASSDRITRYNEQFF
TGTGCCAGCAGCGACAGGATTACTAGGTACAATGAGCAGTTCTTC
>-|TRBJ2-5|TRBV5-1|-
CASSLHPGQETQYF
TGCGCCAGCAGCTTGCACCCGGGTCAAGAGACCCAGTACTTC